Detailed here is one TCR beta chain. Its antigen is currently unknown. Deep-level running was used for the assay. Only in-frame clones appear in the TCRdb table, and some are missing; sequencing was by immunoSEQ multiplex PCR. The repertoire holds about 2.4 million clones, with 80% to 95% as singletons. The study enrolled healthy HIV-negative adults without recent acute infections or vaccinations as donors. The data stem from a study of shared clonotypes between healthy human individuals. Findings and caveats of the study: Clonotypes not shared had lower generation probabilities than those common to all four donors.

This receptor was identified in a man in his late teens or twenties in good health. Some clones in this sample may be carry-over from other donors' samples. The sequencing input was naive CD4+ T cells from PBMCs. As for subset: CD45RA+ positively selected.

DNA for the CDR3: TGTGCCAGCAGCGTAGTAAGTGGGGCGGGTAACACCGGGGAGCTGTTTTTT. This gives the protein CASSVVSGAGNTGELFF. The chain combines TRBV9 with TRBJ2-2, with D perhaps assigned TRBD1 or TRBD2 (5 bases each). The CDR3 contains 17 residues. The V gene's germline CDR1 is SGDLS and CDR2 YYNGEE. The ends were cut back, 0 bases at V and 2 bases at J, with 14 bases in the middle.